Listed below are T cell receptor beta chains from one sample, sequenced in a study of blood T cell repertoires in COVID-19. TCRdb's copy holds only in-frame clones and misses some; the assay was immunoSEQ multiplex PCR. The sample contains about 250,000 clones, around nine tenths of which appear only once. Sequenced material: PBMCs or T cells enriched from blood (not recorded which). All receptors derive from a woman aged 18-29 years who had recovered from COVID-19. CDR3s leave out the opening cysteine and the closing phenylalanine or tryptophan. Expanded clones get a size class; other rows say once, few or many, or leave the size out.

v_gene,j_gene,abundance,CDR3aa
TRBV4-2,TRBJ1-1,NA,ASSQRPTANTEAF
TRBV29-1,TRBJ1-2,NA,SVEDQGGGGYT
TRBV19,TRBJ1-1,NA,ASSSNRREAF
TRBV19,TRBJ2-3,NA,ASSMSGQPSQY
TRBV5-4,TRBJ1-5,NA,ASSLGRNQPQH
TRBV19,TRBJ1-1,NA,ASGRPQTGSGTEAF
TRBV7-2,TRBJ2-3,NA,ASSSRGGRGTDTQY
TRBV7-9,TRBJ1-1,once,ASSLVFQGEAF
TRBV3-1/TRBV3-2,TRBJ2-3,NA,ASSQDWHTDTQY
TRBV28,TRBJ1-2,NA,ASSLFAGRGGYT
TRBV5-6,TRBJ1-2,NA,ASSLSVRIGGPIDGYT
TRBV18,TRBJ2-7,NA,ASSPYGTGYEQY
TRBV27,TRBJ2-7,NA,ASSRDKYEQY
TRBV7-9,TRBJ1-1,once,ASSLVGRDYTEAF
TRBV19,TRBJ2-1,NA,ASRMGSGRSYNEQF
TRBV4-1,TRBJ2-7,NA,ASSQEGTGGFYEQY
TRBV27,TRBJ2-2,NA,ASSLSGTSGALLNTGELF
TRBV19,TRBJ1-3,NA,ASSIVGTGGYRAGNTIY
TRBV27,TRBJ1-3,NA,ASRDNLSGNTIY
TRBV5-1,TRBJ2-3,NA,ASSLPSGFTDTQY
TRBV15,TRBJ2-3,many,ATSSRQGDTDTQY
TRBV6-1,TRBJ1-4,NA,ASSEADGTGEKLF
TRBV7-9,TRBJ1-3,NA,ASSFGDSSGNTIY
TRBV3-1/TRBV3-2,TRBJ1-1,NA,ASSPPSGNPEAF
TRBV10-2,TRBJ2-1,NA,ASSPRLDHNEQF
TRBV3-1/TRBV3-2,TRBJ2-7,NA,ASSPWGILDNYEQY
TRBV2,TRBJ1-5,NA,ASSEALGNNQPQH
TRBV9,TRBJ2-7,NA,ASSEGSSSYYEQY
TRBV7-6,TRBJ1-1,NA,ASSSSTGANTEAF
TRBV6-5,TRBJ2-2,NA,ASRMDRAVGELF
TRBV9,TRBJ1-5,NA,ASSVEGSPGQPQH
TRBV4-3,TRBJ2-7,NA,ASSQRTGAGYEQY
TRBV11-3,TRBJ2-5,NA,ASSTSNQETQY
TRBV18,TRBJ2-6,NA,ASSPSGIGANVLT
TRBV6-4,TRBJ2-3,NA,ASSSGGRETDTQY
TRBV5-4,TRBJ1-1,NA,ASSSGGQGVSEAF
TRBV9,TRBJ1-3,NA,ASSAQGYPTARNTIY